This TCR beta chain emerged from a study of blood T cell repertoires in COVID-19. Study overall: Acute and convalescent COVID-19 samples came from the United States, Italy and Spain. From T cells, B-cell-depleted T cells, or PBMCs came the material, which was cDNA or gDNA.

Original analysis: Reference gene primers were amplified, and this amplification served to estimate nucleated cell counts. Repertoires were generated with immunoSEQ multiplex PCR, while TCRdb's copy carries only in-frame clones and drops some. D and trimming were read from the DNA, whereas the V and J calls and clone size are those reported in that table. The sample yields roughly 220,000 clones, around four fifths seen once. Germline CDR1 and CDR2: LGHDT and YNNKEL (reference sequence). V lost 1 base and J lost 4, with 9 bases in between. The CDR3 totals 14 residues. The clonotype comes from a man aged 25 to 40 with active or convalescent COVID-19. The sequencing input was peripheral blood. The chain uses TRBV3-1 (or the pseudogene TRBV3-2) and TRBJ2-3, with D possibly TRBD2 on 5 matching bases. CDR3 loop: CASSQVRGSDTQYF. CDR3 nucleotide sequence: TGTGCCAGCAGCCAAGTACGGGGATCAGATACGCAGTATTTT.